A selection of T cell receptor beta chains follows, all from one sample in a study of tumor-infiltrating lymphocytes in primary liver carcinoma. In TCRdb, the multiplex PCR reads were re-called with MiXCR into one record per CDR3 protein. The data contain under 200,000 distinct CDR3 sequences, approximately 80% of them singletons. Sequenced input: tumor tissue from primary liver carcinoma. Every receptor here comes from a man in his forties with primary liver carcinoma and hepatitis B virus infection. Both conserved end residues are part of each CDR3. The order of the fields is V gene, D gene, clone size, J gene, CDR3 DNA, CDR3 protein. The D gene is left open where the match is weak. The size field is filled for only some rows; it gives once, few, many or a size class.

>TRBV6-1|TRBD2|NA|TRBJ2-1
TGTACCAGCAGTGAAGATGCGGGAGGATACAATGATCATTTCTTC
CTSSEDAGGYNDHFF
>TRBV29-1|NA|NA|TRBJ2-2
TGCAGCGTTGTAAACCCCCTGGGGACCAACATCGGGGAGCTGTTTTTT
CSVVNPLGTNIGELFF
>TRBV28|NA|NA|TRBJ2-7
TGTGCCTGCAGTTCCCCTGGGACTCCCAGGGCGCCCGTGCAGTACTTC
CACSSPGTPRAPVQYF
>TRBV5-1|NA|NA|TRBJ2-2
TGCGCCAGCAATAAAGGGGATCTGTTTTTT
CASNKGDLFF
>TRBV5-5|NA|many|TRBJ2-3
TGTGCCAGCAGCTTAGGCTACGGAGATACGCAGTATTTT
CASSLGYGDTQYF
>TRBV29-1|NA|NA|TRBJ2-5
TGCAGAGGGACGGGCCAAGAGATCCAGTACTTC
CRGTGQEIQYF
>TRBV6-2/TRBV6-3|NA|NA|TRBJ2-7
TGTGTCAGCAGCACTCCAACTAGCAGAGGGTACGAGCAGTACTTC
CVSSTPTSRGYEQYF
>TRBV5-1|TRBD2|many|TRBJ2-5
TGCGCCAGCAGCTTGTCAAGCGGGAGTGGCCAAGAGACCCAGTACTTC
CASSLSSGSGQETQYF
>TRBV11-2|NA|NA|TRBJ1-3
TGTGCCAGCAGCTTAGATCGGAGCAGTCCTGGTGGAAACACCATATATTTT
CASSLDRSSPGGNTIYF
>TRBV29-1|NA|NA|TRBJ1-4
TGCAGCACCCAAAAAGGAGGCCTGAATGAAAAACTGTTTTTT
CSTQKGGLNEKLFF
>TRBV11-1|TRBD1|NA|TRBJ2-2
TGTGCCGGCACCGGGACAGGGAACACAGGGGAGCTGTTTTTT
CAGTGTGNTGELFF
>TRBV7-3|TRBD2|once|TRBJ2-2
TGTGCCAGCAGCTTAAGGGGGGGCACCGGGGAGCTGTTTTTT
CASSLRGGTGELFF
>TRBV11-2|NA|NA|TRBJ2-5
TGTGCCAGCAGCCCTAGCTCAATACAGCGTACTGGGAGGGAGACCCAGTACTTC
CASSPSSIQRTGRETQYF
>TRBV29-1|TRBD2|NA|TRBJ2-1
TGCAGCGTTGAAGGGGAGACTAGCACTGAGTATGAGCTGTTGTTC
CSVEGETSTEYELLF
>TRBV6-6|NA|NA|TRBJ1-4
TGTGCAAGTTCGTCAAAAGAAAAACTGCTTTTT
CASSSKEKLLF
>TRBV11-1|TRBD1|NA|TRBJ2-1
TGTGCCAGCAGCTTGGGACAGGCCAGCACTTACAATGAGCAGTTCTTT
CASSLGQASTYNEQFF
>TRBV11-2|NA|NA|TRBJ1-2
TGTGCCAGCAGCTTAGATGTAACGGCCTATGACTACACCTTC
CASSLDVTAYDYTF
>TRBV11-1|NA|NA|TRBJ2-7
TGTGTTAGCAGCTTAAAGAGATCGGGAGAATACGAGCAGTACTTC
CVSSLKRSGEYEQYF